This T cell receptor (beta chain) was identified in a study of control samples from healthy donors and cancer patients. The assay was immunoSEQ multiplex PCR, and TCRdb's table has in-frame clones only and misses some. This sample has some 100,000 clones, with about 92% found just once. Sequenced: blood. This sequence was found in a man aged 18 to 29 in good health.

The CDR3 DNA sequence: TGTGCCACCAGCAGGGCAGGACTAGGGGTCGATGAGCAGTTCTTC. Its translation: CATSRAGLGVDEQFF. The chain combines TRBV15 with TRBJ2-1; 7 nucleotides line up with TRBD2. J gave up 8 bases and V 3 bases, and 10 bases lay outside the gene matches. CDR1 and CDR2 from the germline V gene are LNHNV and YYDKDF (reference sequence). This CDR3 has 15 residues.